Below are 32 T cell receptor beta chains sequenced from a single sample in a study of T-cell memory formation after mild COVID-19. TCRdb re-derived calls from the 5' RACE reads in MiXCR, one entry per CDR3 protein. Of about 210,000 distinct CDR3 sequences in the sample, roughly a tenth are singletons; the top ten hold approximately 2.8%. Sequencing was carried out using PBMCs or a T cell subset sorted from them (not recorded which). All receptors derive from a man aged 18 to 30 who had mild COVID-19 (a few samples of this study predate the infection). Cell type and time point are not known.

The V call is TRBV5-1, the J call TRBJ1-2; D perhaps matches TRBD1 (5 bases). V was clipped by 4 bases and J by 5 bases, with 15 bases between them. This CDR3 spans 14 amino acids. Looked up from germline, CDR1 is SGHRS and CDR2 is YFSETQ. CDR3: CASSTGTEGYGYTF. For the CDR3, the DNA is TGCGCCAGCAGCACCGGGACGGAGGGATATGGCTACACCTTC.

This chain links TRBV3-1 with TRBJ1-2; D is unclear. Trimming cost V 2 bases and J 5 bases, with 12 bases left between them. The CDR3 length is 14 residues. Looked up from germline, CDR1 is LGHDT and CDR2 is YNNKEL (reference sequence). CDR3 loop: CASSQSGFGYGYTF. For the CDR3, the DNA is TGTGCCAGCAGCCAATCCGGGTTTGGGTATGGCTACACCTTC.

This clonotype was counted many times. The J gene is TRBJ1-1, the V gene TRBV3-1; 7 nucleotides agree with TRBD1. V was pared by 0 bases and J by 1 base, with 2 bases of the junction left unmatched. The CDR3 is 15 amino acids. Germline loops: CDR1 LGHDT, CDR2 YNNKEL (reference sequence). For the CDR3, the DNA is TGTGCCAGCAGCCAAGAAGGGGGCCCGAACACTGAAGCTTTCTTT. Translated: CASSQEGGPNTEAFF.

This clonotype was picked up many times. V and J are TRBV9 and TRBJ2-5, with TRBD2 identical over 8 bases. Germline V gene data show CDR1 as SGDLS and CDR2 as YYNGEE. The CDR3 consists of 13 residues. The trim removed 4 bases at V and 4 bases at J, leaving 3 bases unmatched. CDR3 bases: TGTGCCAGCAGCCCCGGGGGGGCAGAGACCCAGTACTTC. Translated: CASSPGGAETQYF. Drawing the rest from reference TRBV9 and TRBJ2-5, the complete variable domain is DSGVTQTPKHLITATGQRVTLRCSPRSGDLSVYWYQQSLDQGLQFLIQYYNGEERAKGNILERFSAQQFPDLHSELNLSSLELGDSALYFCASSPGGAETQYFGPGTRLLVL.

The CDR3 DNA follows: TGCAGTGCTGGGAGAGGACAGGGGGCCGCCAGTAGCCGAGCTTTCTTT. This codes for CSAGRGQGAASSRAFF. The rearrangement links TRBV20-1 to TRBJ1-1, with 11 bases fitting TRBD1. Germline-derived CDR1 and CDR2 are DFQATT and SNEGSKA (reference sequence). This CDR3 region has 16 residues. V lost 5 bases to trimming and J lost 10 bases; unmatched junction nucleotides: 18.

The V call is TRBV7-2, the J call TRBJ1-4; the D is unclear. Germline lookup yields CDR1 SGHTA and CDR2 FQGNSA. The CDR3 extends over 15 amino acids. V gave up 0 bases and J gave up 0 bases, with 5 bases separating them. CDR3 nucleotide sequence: TGTGCCAGCAGCTTAGCCCAGGCAACTAATGAAAAACTGTTTTTT. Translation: CASSLAQATNEKLFF.

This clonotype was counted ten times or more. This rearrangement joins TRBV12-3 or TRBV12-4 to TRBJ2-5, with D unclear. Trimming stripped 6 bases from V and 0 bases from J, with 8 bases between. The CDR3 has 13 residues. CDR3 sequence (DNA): TGTGCCAGCAGGCCCAGAGACCAAGAGACCCAGTACTTC. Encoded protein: CASRPRDQETQYF.

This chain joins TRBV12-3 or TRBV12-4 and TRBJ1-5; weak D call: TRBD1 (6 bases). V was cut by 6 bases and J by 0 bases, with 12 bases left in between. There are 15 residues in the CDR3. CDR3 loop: CASSAGEGSNQPQHF. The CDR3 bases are TGTGCCAGCAGCGCAGGGGAGGGTAGCAATCAGCCCCAGCATTTT.

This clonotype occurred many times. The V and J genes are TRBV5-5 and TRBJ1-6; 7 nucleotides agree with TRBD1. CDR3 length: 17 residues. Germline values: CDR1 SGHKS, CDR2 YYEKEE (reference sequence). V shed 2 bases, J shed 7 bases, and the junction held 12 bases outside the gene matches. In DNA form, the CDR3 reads TGTGCCAGCAGCTTCGGATTCGACAGGGTGATGAATTCACCCCTCCACTTT. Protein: CASSFGFDRVMNSPLHF.

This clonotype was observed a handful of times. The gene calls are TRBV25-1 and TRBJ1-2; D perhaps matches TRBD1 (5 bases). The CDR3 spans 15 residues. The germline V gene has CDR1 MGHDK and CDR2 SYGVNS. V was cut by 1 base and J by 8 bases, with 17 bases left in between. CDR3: CASSEFLGTAGGYTF. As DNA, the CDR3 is TGTGCCAGCAGTGAATTTCTTGGGACGGCGGGGGGCTACACCTTC.

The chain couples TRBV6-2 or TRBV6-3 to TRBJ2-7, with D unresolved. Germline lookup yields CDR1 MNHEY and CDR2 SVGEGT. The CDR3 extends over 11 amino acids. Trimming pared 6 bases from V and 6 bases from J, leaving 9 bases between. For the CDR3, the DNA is TGTGCCAGCAGCGACGCCTCCGAGCAGTACGTC. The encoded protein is CASSDASEQYV.

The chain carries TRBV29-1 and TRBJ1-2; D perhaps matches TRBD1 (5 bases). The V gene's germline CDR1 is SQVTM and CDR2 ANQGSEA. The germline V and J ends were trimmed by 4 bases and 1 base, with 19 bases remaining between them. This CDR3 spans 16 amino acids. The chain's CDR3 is CSVVFMGQQRNYGYTF. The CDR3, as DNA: TGCAGCGTTGTTTTTATGGGGCAGCAGCGTAACTATGGCTACACCTTC.

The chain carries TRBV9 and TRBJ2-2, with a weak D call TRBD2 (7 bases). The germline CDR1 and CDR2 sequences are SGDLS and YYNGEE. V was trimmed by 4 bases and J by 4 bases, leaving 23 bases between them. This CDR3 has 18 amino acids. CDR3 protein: CASSTPSLGGASTGELFF. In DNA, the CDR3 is TGTGCCAGCAGCACCCCCTCTTTGGGGGGGGCTAGCACCGGGGAGCTGTTTTTT.

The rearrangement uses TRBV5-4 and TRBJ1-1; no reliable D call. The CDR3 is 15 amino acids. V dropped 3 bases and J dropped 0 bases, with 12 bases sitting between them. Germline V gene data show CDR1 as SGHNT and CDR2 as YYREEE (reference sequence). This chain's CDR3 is CASSSFGSLNTEAFF. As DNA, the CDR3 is TGTGCCAGCAGCTCATTCGGCAGCTTGAACACTGAAGCTTTCTTT.

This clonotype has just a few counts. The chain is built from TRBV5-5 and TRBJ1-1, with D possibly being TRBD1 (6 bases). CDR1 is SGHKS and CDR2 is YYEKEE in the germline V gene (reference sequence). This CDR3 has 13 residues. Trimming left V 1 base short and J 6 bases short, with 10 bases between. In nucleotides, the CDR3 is TGTGCCAGCAGCTTGCACAGGGCGGCTGAAGCTTTCTTT. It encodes CASSLHRAAEAFF. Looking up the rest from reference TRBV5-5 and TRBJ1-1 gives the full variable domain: DAGVTQSPTHLIKTRGQQVTLRCSPISGHKSVSWYQQVLGQGPQFIFQYYEKEERGRGNFPDRFSARQFPNYSSELNVNALLLGDSALYLCASSLHRAAEAFFGQGTRLTVV.

The CDR3 loop reads CASSQPGTGVAKNIQYF. The CDR3 DNA follows: TGCGCCAGCAGCCAACCCGGGACAGGGGTTGCCAAAAACATTCAGTACTTC. This rearrangement joins TRBV4-1 to TRBJ2-4; TRBD1 aligns across 10 bases. This CDR3 has 17 residues. The V gene end was trimmed by 2 bases and the J gene end by 1 base; junction bases not matched to a gene: 5. Germline-derived CDR1 and CDR2 are MGHRA and YSYEKL.

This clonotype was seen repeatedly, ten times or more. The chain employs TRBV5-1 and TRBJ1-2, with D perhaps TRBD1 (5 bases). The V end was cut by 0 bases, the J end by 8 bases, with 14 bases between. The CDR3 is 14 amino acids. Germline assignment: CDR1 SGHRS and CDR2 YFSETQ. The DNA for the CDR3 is TGCGCCAGCAGCTTGGCCGCCGGGGGAAGGGGCTACACCTTC. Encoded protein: CASSLAAGGRGYTF.

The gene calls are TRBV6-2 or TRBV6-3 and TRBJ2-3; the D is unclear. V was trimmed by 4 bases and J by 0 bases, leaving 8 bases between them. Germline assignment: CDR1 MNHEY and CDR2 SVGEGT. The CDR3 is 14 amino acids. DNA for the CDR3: TGTGCCAGCAGTTCTTACTATAGCACAGATACGCAGTATTTT. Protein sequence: CASSSYYSTDTQYF.

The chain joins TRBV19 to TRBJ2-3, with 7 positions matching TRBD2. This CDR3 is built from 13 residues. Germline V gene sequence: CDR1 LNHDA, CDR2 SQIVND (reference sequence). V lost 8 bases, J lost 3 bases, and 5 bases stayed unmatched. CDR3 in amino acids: CASGGGKTDTQYF. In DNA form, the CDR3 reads TGTGCCAGTGGCGGGGGAAAGACAGATACGCAGTATTTT.

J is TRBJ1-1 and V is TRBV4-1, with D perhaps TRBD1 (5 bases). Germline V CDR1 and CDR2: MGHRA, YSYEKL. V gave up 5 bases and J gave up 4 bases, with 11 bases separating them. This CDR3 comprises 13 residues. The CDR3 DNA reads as TGCGCCAGCAGCTCCCCGGGACGCACTGAAGCTTTCTTT. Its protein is CASSSPGRTEAFF.

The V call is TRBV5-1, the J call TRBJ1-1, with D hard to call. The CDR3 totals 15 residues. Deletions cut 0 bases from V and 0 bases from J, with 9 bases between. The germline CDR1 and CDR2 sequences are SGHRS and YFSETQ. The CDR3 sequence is CASSLEGLLNTEAFF. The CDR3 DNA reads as TGCGCCAGCAGCTTGGAAGGATTACTGAACACTGAAGCTTTCTTT.

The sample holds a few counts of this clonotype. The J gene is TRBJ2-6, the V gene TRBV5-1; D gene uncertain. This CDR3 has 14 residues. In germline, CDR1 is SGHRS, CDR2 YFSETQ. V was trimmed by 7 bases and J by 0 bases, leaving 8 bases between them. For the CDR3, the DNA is TGCGCCAGCTTCACTGGCTCTGGGGCCAACGTCCTGACTTTC. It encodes CASFTGSGANVLTF.

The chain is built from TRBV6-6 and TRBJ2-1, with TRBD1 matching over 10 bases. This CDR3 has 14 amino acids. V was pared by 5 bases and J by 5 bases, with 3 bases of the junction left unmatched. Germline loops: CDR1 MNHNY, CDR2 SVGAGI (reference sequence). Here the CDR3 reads CASSRQGAHNEQFF. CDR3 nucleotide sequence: TGTGCCAGCAGTAGACAGGGGGCGCACAATGAGCAGTTCTTC.

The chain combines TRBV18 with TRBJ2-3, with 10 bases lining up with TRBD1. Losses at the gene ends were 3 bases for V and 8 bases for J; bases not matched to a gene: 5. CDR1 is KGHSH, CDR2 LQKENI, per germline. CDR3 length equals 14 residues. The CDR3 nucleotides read TGTGCCAGCTCACCGGGACAGGGGTCGGTTACGCAGTATTTT. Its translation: CASSPGQGSVTQYF.

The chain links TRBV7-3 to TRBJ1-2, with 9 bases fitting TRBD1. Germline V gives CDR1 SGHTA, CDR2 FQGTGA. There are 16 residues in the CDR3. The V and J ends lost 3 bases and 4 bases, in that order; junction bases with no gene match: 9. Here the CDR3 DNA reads TGTGCCAGCAGCTTCAGGGGACAGGGATTCGTCTATGGCTACACCTTC. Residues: CASSFRGQGFVYGYTF.

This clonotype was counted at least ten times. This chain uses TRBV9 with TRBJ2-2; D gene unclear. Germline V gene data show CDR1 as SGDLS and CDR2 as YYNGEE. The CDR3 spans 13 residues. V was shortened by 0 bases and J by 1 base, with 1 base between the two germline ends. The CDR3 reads CASSVENTGELFF. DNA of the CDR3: TGTGCCAGCAGCGTAGAGAACACCGGGGAGCTGTTTTTT.

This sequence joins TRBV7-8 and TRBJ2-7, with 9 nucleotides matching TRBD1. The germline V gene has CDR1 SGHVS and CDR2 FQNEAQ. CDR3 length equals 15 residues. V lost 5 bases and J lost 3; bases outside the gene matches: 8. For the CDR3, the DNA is TGTGCCAGCAGCCCCCCCGGGACAGGGTTCTACGAGCAGTACTTC. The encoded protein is CASSPPGTGFYEQYF.

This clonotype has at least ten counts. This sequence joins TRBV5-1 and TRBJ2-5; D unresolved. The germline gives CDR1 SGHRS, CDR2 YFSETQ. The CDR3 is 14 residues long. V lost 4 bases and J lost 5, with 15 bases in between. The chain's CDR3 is CASSTSYRDETQYF. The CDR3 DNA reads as TGCGCCAGCAGCACCTCATACAGAGATGAGACCCAGTACTTC.

CDR3 residues: CASSARVPDRDTQYF. The DNA of the CDR3 is TGTGCCAGCAGCGCCCGGGTCCCCGACAGAGATACGCAGTATTTT. The chain recombines TRBV9 with TRBJ2-3; D may be TRBD1 (5 bases). CDR3 length: 15 residues. V lost 3 bases, J lost 5 bases, and 16 bases lay in between. Germline CDR1 is SGDLS and CDR2 is YYNGEE.

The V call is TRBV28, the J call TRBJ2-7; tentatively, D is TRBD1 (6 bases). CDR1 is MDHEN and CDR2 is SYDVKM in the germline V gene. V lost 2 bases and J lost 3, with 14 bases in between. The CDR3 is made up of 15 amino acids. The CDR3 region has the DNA TGTGCCAGCAGTTTAAGGAGCAGGGGTGGCTACGAGCAGTACGTC. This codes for CASSLRSRGGYEQYV.

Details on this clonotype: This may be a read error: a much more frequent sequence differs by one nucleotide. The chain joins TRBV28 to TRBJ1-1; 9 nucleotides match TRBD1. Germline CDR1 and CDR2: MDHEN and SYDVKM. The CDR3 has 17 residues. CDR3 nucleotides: TGTGCCAGCAGTCCAGGGGCGGGACAGGGAAAAAGTCCTGAAGCTCTCTTT. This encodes CASSPGAGQGKSPEALF.

The CDR3 DNA sequence: TGTGCCACCGCTGGACAGCTACCCTACAATGAGCAGTTCTTC. Protein sequence: CATAGQLPYNEQFF. The chain uses TRBV10-3 and TRBJ2-1, with D possibly TRBD1 on 6 matching bases. The V gene lost 10 bases and the J gene lost 2 bases, with 15 bases spanning the gap. The CDR3 is 14 amino acids. Germline CDR1 and CDR2: ENHRY and SYGVKD.